This T cell receptor beta chain originates from a study of blood T cell repertoires in COVID-19. The V gene lost 7 bases and the J gene lost 1 base, with 10 bases spanning the gap. There are 14 residues in the CDR3. From germline, CDR1 is ENHRY and CDR2 SYGVKD. The table came from immunoSEQ multiplex PCR; TCRdb's copy has only in-frame clones and leaves some out. The sample shows 200,000 to 250,000 clones, just under 90% of them seen only once. The TCR sequence derives from a young man with COVID-19, enrolled during active disease. The chain uses TRBV10-3 and TRBJ2-2; the D gene is possibly TRBD2 (5 bases). The sample taken for sequencing was peripheral blood. In DNA form, the CDR3 reads TGTGCCATCAAGAGGGCAGTGAACACCGGGGAGCTGTTTTTT. Translating it yields CAIKRAVNTGELFF.